Presented here are 8 T cell receptor beta chains from one specimen sequenced in a study of T-cell memory formation after mild COVID-19. Each CDR3 protein is one row after TCRdb ran MiXCR on the 5' RACE reads. The table shows about 270,000 distinct CDR3 sequences, with 15% occurring only once. What was sequenced was PBMCs or a T cell subset sorted from them (not recorded which). Source of these receptors: an adult woman who had mild COVID-19 (a few samples of this study predate the infection). Cell type and time point are not known.

This clonotype was detected only a few times. This chain uses TRBV12-3 or TRBV12-4 with TRBJ1-2, with D perhaps TRBD1 (6 bases). The V end was cut by 2 bases, the J end by 5 bases, with 9 bases between. The CDR3 is 13 residues long. The CDR3 reads CASSLITGYGYTF. The CDR3 DNA reads as TGTGCCAGCAGTTTAATTACAGGGTATGGCTACACCTTC.

This sequence joins TRBV2 and TRBJ2-6; no clear D. Germline V gene lookup returns CDR1 SNHLY and CDR2 FYNNEI. This CDR3 has 15 amino acids. With 6 bases removed from V and 2 bases from J, the gap between germline ends came to 11 bases. The CDR3 DNA reads TGTGCCAGCAGGATTGGACGGACTGGGGCCAACGTCCTGACTTTC. Protein sequence: CASRIGRTGANVLTF.

This clonotype was seen only a few times. The genes are TRBV7-6 and TRBJ2-5; a possible D gene is TRBD1 (6 bases). From germline, CDR1 is SGHVS and CDR2 FNYEAQ. Trimming stripped 5 bases from V and 5 bases from J, with 24 bases between. CDR3 length equals 17 residues. The CDR3 spells CASSPHAGQLEGETQYF. CDR3 DNA sequence: TGTGCCAGCAGCCCCCACGCAGGACAGCTTGAAGGGGAGACCCAGTACTTC.

J is TRBJ1-1 and V is TRBV12-3 or TRBV12-4, with TRBD1 matching 10 bases. CDR3 length: 15 residues. Trimming cost V 5 bases and J 1 base; bases outside gene matches: 4. The CDR3 coding sequence is TGTGCCAGCAGTCATCGGGACAGGGGGAACACTGAAGCTTTCTTT. Translation: CASSHRDRGNTEAFF.

This clonotype was counted between two and nine times. This chain uses TRBV12-3 or TRBV12-4 with TRBJ2-1; D gene uncertain. V was clipped by 6 bases and J by 0 bases, with 12 bases between them. CDR3 length: 15 residues. The DNA of the CDR3 is TGTGCCAGCAGCGACGGAGTTAGCTCCTACAATGAGCAGTTCTTC. Its translation: CASSDGVSSYNEQFF.

The V gene is TRBV19, the J gene TRBJ2-7; D gene uncertain. This CDR3 comprises 14 residues. The V gene lost 1 base and the J gene lost 2 bases, with 9 bases spanning the gap. Germline V gene data show CDR1 as LNHDA and CDR2 as SQIVND (reference sequence). Here the CDR3 reads CASSIGAPAYEQYF. The DNA for the CDR3 is TGTGCCAGTAGTATAGGGGCGCCGGCCTACGAGCAGTACTTC.

The table lists this clonotype with a few counts. The genes are TRBV11-2 and TRBJ1-1, with D tentatively TRBD1 (5 bases). Trimming took 6 bases from V and 8 from J, leaving 16 bases between them. Germline V gene sequence: CDR1 SGHAT, CDR2 FQNNGV. This CDR3 has 13 amino acids. CDR3 DNA: TGTGCCAGCAGACAGGACGTAAAGAAAGAAGCTTTCTTT. Protein sequence: CASRQDVKKEAFF.

This chain links TRBV29-1 with TRBJ2-3; D is unresolved. Trimming pared 4 bases from V and 3 bases from J, leaving 8 bases between. The CDR3 has 12 residues. Germline-derived CDR1 and CDR2 are SQVTM and ANQGSEA. The CDR3 DNA sequence: TGCAGCGTTGGTTTGCGAACAGATACGCAGTATTTT. The encoded protein is CSVGLRTDTQYF.